The T cell receptor (beta chain) under discussion was sequenced for a study of neurological immune-mediated disorders (dated by TCRdb to between 2018 and 2021). In the study overall: Using UMI-based sequencing, the study compared peripheral blood TCR-beta repertoires from patients with HTLV-I-associated myelopathy (HAM/TSP), patients with multiple sclerosis, and healthy controls. The cohort comprised 65 to 75 subjects: 14 HAM/TSP patients, some 35 multiple sclerosis patients and around 20 healthy controls. Longitudinal samples, technical triplicates and paired sorted CD4+ and CD8+ T-cell subsets, alongside PBMC samples, were included among the roughly 97 TCR-beta libraries. Technical triplicate libraries were sequenced to precisely calculate the variability in frequency of each individual clone.

The full study reports these points: Across subjects, expanded clones never shared an identical CDR3 amino acid sequence, which suggests that the TCR-beta repertoires in every group were private. The highest TCR clonal expansion was observed in HAM/TSP patients, whereas the lowest was observed in MS patients, even when compared with healthy controls.

cDNA was synthesized by template-switch 5'RACE using a primer with a 10-nucleotide random unique molecular identifier that tagged each TCR transcript. Over 200 million TCR-beta sequences, covering 15-18 subjects, were produced in each sequencing run. Total RNA was extracted with the RNeasy kit. Using the KAPA Real-time Library Amplification kit, TCR-beta VDJ regions were amplified with primers for the TCR constant region and the 5'RACE anchor. A first PCR added sample indexes and Illumina adaptors, after which a second PCR increased the library yield. After purification with Ampure beads, the TCR product of roughly 650 bp was size-selected on a 2% E-gel SizeSelection system. Before pooling, library quality was assessed on a Bioanalyzer, concentration was determined with Qubit, and library quantification was performed with the Kapa Library Quantification kit. Paired-end 2 x 150 bp sequencing of the libraries was performed on an Illumina HiSeq 2500. To increase sequence diversity, roughly 24-31% phiX was spiked into each library pool. The study's own analysis went as follows. The UMI-based MiGEC pipeline processed quality-filtered reads and removed over 80% of raw TCR sequences during error correction. VDJ genes were aligned to IMGT germline references, and each clonotype was defined by a unique CDR3 amino acid sequence together with V-J genes. Clonal expansion, Shannon diversity, and CDR3 relatedness (CalcPairwiseDistances, ClusterSamples) were evaluated with VDJtools, and phylogenetic trees were built with CLCbio workbench. Clones with at least 8 unique UMIs were defined as expanded, with this threshold being based on coefficient-of-variation modelling across technical triplicates. TCRdb reworked the public reads: Q25 trimming with fastp, MiXCR clone assembly, productive beta chains retained. Each record represents a unique CDR3 protein, reported with the most common genes and DNA among its rows. The authors' filters were not applied to this entry. In this sample the table shows 35,000 to 40,000 distinct CDR3 sequences, around 10% of which occur a single time. The leading ten clones occupy nearly 4% of the sample.

This clonotype was seen many times. The specificity of this receptor is unknown. Base qualities were left out, and no much larger clone turns up one base away. The sample's time point, from its label and the paper: technical triplicate 1. For the unsorted PBMC libraries, 2 million PBMCs were stored in RNAlater at -80 degrees C until RNA extraction and were used to generate the libraries. Peripheral blood was subjected to Ficoll-Hypaque density gradient centrifugation to isolate PBMCs, which were then cryopreserved in liquid nitrogen. Via the germline V gene, CDR1 is SGHRS and CDR2 YFSETQ. Deletion took 4 bases off V and 0 bases off J, with a span of 9 bases between the germline ends. The CDR3 covers 14 residues, taking in both the cysteine and the phenylalanine. Here the CDR3 DNA is all that survives: 42 bases in frame from base 1.

The sequenced sample was PBMCs. The V and J segments used are TRBV5-1 and TRBJ2-3; the D element might be TRBD1 or TRBD2, as each aligns at 5 bases. This receptor was identified in a man aged 60 to 75 with HTLV-1-associated myelopathy (HAM/TSP). CDR3 loop: CASSPGRSTDTQYF. The DNA sequence reads TGCGCCAGCAGCCCGGGACGGAGCACAGATACGCAGTATTTT.